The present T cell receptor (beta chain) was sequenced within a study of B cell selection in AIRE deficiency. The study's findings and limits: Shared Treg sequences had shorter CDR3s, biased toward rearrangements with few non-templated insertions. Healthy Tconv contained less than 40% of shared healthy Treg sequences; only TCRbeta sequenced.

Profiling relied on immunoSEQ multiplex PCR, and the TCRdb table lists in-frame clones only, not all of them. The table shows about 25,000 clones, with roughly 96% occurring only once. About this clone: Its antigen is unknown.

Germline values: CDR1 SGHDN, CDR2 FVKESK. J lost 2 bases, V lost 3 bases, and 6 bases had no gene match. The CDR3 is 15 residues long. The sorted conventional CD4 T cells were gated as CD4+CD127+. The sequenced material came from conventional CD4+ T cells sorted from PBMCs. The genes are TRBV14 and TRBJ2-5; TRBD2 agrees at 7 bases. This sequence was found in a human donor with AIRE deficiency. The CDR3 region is CASSQLRDYQETQYF. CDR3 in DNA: TGTGCCAGCAGCCAGCTCCGGGACTATCAAGAGACCCAGTACTTC. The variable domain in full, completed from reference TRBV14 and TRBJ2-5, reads EAGVTQFPSHSVIEKGQTVTLRCDPISGHDNLYWYRRVMGKEIKFLLHFVKESKQDESGMPNNRFLAERTGGTYSTLKVQPAELEDSGVYFCASSQLRDYQETQYFGPGTRLLVL.